These 23 T cell receptor beta chains were all obtained from the same sample, sequenced in a study of cytomegalovirus exposure and HLA in healthy donors. The PCR contained 60 Vbeta and 13 Jbeta primers. Generated by immunoSEQ multiplex PCR, the TCRdb table keeps only in-frame clones and is missing some. There are around 150,000 clones in the sample, with approximately 2.6% held by the top ten. Sequenced: PBMCs. The receptors originated from a man aged 35 to 55 in good health and CMV-seronegative.

The CDR3 nucleotides are TGTGCCAGCAGTTATAAGGGGGGGGACACTGAAGCTTTCTTT. It specifies CASSYKGGDTEAFF. The chain uses TRBV6-5 and TRBJ1-1; D possibly corresponds to TRBD1 (6 bases). Looked up from germline, CDR1 is MNHEY and CDR2 is SVGAGI. V was shortened by 3 bases and J by 3 bases, with 11 bases between the two germline ends. This CDR3 spans 14 amino acids.

The chain carries TRBV7-2 and TRBJ1-1; no clear D. The CDR3 runs 14 residues. Germline lookup yields CDR1 SGHTA and CDR2 FQGNSA. With 5 bases removed from V and 5 bases from J, the gap between germline ends came to 15 bases. CDR3 DNA sequence: TGTGCCAGCAGCCCAACGGGGTTGTGGACTGAAGCTTTCTTT. Amino acids: CASSPTGLWTEAFF.

The chain combines TRBV29-1 with TRBJ1-2; D remains ambiguous. The V gene's germline CDR1 is SQVTM and CDR2 ANQGSEA. V lost 6 bases and J lost 8, with 19 bases in between. This CDR3 is 13 amino acids long. CDR3 DNA: TGCAGCGTCCGAGGGCAGGTGGGGTTGGGCTACACCTTC. Translation: CSVRGQVGLGYTF.

The chain uses TRBV19 and TRBJ1-2; D is ambiguous. Trimming stripped 5 bases from V and 5 bases from J, with 12 bases between. Germline values: CDR1 LNHDA, CDR2 SQIVND (reference sequence). The CDR3 has 13 residues. The CDR3 DNA follows: TGTGCCAGTAGTGCCCGCGGAGGGTATGGCTACACCTTC. Protein: CASSARGGYGYTF.

This chain joins TRBV9 and TRBJ1-2; D is undetermined. V was clipped by 3 bases and J by 2 bases, with 14 bases between them. This CDR3 has 15 residues. Germline values: CDR1 SGDLS, CDR2 YYNGEE. Here the CDR3 reads CASSAPGDLNYGYTF. Here the CDR3 DNA reads TGTGCCAGCAGCGCCCCAGGCGACCTCAACTATGGCTACACCTTC.

CDR3 DNA: TGTGCCAGCAGCACCAGACTAGCGGGGGCCGAGACCCAGTACTTC. Its translation: CASSTRLAGAETQYF. The chain recombines TRBV7-9 with TRBJ2-5; 12 bases agree with TRBD2. V trimming: 5 bases; J trimming: 5 bases; junction bases outside the gene matches: 6. From germline, CDR1 is SEHNR and CDR2 FQNEAQ (reference sequence). This CDR3 comprises 15 residues.

J is TRBJ2-7 and V is TRBV27, with 8 bases that match TRBD2. V shed 2 bases, J shed 4 bases, and the junction held 4 bases outside the gene matches. From germline, CDR1 is MNHEY and CDR2 SMNVEV (reference sequence). The CDR3 has 14 amino acids. DNA for the CDR3: TGTGCCAGCAGTTTACGGGGGGGACCTTACGAGCAGTACTTC. Translation: CASSLRGGPYEQYF.

This chain uses TRBV19 with TRBJ1-2; D gene unclear. This CDR3 is 12 amino acids long. V was cut by 7 bases and J by 8 bases, with 14 bases left in between. The V gene's germline CDR1 is LNHDA and CDR2 SQIVND (reference sequence). CDR3 nucleotides: TGTGCCAGTAAATCTAGGACTCAAGGCTACACCTTC. This gives the protein CASKSRTQGYTF.

V is TRBV4-3 and J is TRBJ2-7; 8 bases align to TRBD1. There are 16 residues in the CDR3. The J segment lost 6 bases and the V segment lost 1 base, leaving 11 bases of the junction unmatched. From germline, CDR1 is LGHNA and CDR2 YSLEER. The CDR3 DNA is TGCGCCAGCAGCCAAGGGGCAGGGGGCGCTTATGGCGAGCAGTACTTC. This codes for CASSQGAGGAYGEQYF.

The V call is TRBV2, the J call TRBJ1-2, with 7 bases lining up with TRBD1. CDR3 length equals 13 residues. Per germline, CDR1 SNHLY and CDR2 FYNNEI. With V trimmed by 5 bases and J by 4 bases, 4 bases remained unmatched. As DNA, the CDR3 is TGTGCCAGCAGTACACAGGGGTCCTATGGCTACACCTTC. It specifies CASSTQGSYGYTF.

The rearrangement links TRBV6-5 to TRBJ1-1; D perhaps matches TRBD1 (6 bases). This CDR3 has 14 amino acids. Trimming removed 4 bases at V and 0 bases at J, with 9 bases between. The germline V gene encodes CDR1 MNHEY and CDR2 SVGAGI. The CDR3 here is CASSFDRLNTEAFF. CDR3 in DNA: TGTGCCAGCAGTTTTGACAGGTTGAACACTGAAGCTTTCTTT.

The chain combines TRBV5-4 with TRBJ1-6; maybe TRBD1 (5 bases). V was shortened by 6 bases and J by 7 bases, with 14 bases between the two germline ends. Germline V gives CDR1 SGHNT, CDR2 YYREEE (reference sequence). This CDR3 contains 14 residues. The CDR3 region has the DNA TGTGCCAGCATCCCTCAGGGAAGCAATTCACCCCTCCACTTT. It specifies CASIPQGSNSPLHF.

The J gene is TRBJ1-1, the V gene TRBV5-4, with D maybe TRBD1 (6 bases). V lost 3 bases to trimming and J lost 6 bases, with 18 bases between them. Germline V CDR1 and CDR2: SGHNT, YYREEE (reference sequence). The CDR3 sequence is 15 residues long. CDR3 nucleotides: TGTGCCAGCAGCTCCCTAGGGGGGGCAAAGGCTGAAGCTTTCTTT. It yields the protein CASSSLGGAKAEAFF.

V gene TRBV6-1 combines with J gene TRBJ1-1; D perhaps matches TRBD1 (5 bases). Germline CDR1 is MNHNS and CDR2 is SASEGT. The CDR3 covers 14 residues. The V end lost 7 bases, the J end lost 6 bases, and 18 bases lay between the germline ends. CDR3 residues: CASTAASGGAEAFF. CDR3 coding DNA: TGTGCCAGCACCGCTGCCAGTGGAGGGGCTGAAGCTTTCTTT.

The chain has TRBV29-1 and TRBJ2-7; 9 bases are a match to TRBD1. The trim removed 0 bases at V and 2 bases at J, leaving 2 bases unmatched. Germline CDR1 reads SQVTM; CDR2 reads ANQGSEA. This CDR3 is built from 14 residues. The CDR3 nucleotides are TGCAGCGTTGAAGATCGGGACAGGGCCTACGAGCAGTACTTC. Its protein product is CSVEDRDRAYEQYF.

The gene calls are TRBV20-1 and TRBJ2-1; the D gene is possibly TRBD2 (6 bases). V lost 7 bases and J 8 bases, leaving 9 bases between the germline ends. Per the germline V gene, CDR1 is DFQATT and CDR2 is SNEGSKA (reference sequence). The CDR3 is 10 amino acids. Written as DNA, the CDR3 is TGCAGTGGACTAGGGGATGAGCAGTTCTTC. It is translated as CSGLGDEQFF.

This chain connects TRBV28 to TRBJ1-2, with D hard to call. V lost 3 bases to trimming and J lost 8 bases, with 19 bases between them. CDR3 length: 15 residues. Germline V lookup: CDR1 MDHEN, CDR2 SYDVKM. CDR3 amino acids: CASSLSGFITMGYTF. CDR3 DNA sequence: TGTGCCAGCAGTTTGTCGGGATTTATCACTATGGGCTACACCTTC.

The chain uses TRBV9 and TRBJ2-1; 9 bases align to TRBD1. J gave up 5 bases and V 4 bases, and 4 bases lay outside the gene matches. The CDR3 has 14 residues. Germline V gives CDR1 SGDLS, CDR2 YYNGEE. The CDR3 spells CASSRRTGDNEQFF. For the CDR3, the DNA is TGTGCCAGCAGCCGACGGACAGGGGACAATGAGCAGTTCTTC.

The chain combines TRBV9 with TRBJ2-4, with D perhaps TRBD1 (6 bases). This CDR3 contains 17 residues. The germline CDR1 and CDR2 sequences are SGDLS and YYNGEE. The V and J ends lost 3 bases and 5 bases respectively, with 21 bases between them. This CDR3 is CASSGPSGTPRENIQYF. The CDR3 DNA is TGTGCCAGCAGCGGTCCCTCCGGGACACCGAGGGAAAACATTCAGTACTTC.

This chain joins TRBV12-5 and TRBJ2-7; weak D call: TRBD1 (6 bases). Trimming cost V 7 bases and J 3 bases, with 13 bases left between them. CDR3 length: 13 amino acids. Germline-derived CDR1 and CDR2 are LGHNT and FRNRAP. The CDR3 region is CASATGVLYEQYF. The CDR3, as DNA: TGTGCTAGTGCGACAGGCGTCCTCTACGAGCAGTACTTC.

The genes are TRBV9 and TRBJ1-4; D ambiguous. The ends were cut back, 2 bases at V and 7 bases at J, with 15 bases in the middle. This CDR3 spans 15 amino acids. Germline V gene data show CDR1 as SGDLS and CDR2 as YYNGEE. The CDR3 nucleotides read TGTGCCAGCAGCGTGGGAGTCAGTCCGTCTGAAAAACTGTTTTTT. This gives the protein CASSVGVSPSEKLFF.

The chain is built from TRBV28 and TRBJ1-6, with 7 bases lining up with TRBD1. V shed 6 bases, J shed 8 bases, and the junction held 10 bases outside the gene matches. Per germline, CDR1 MDHEN and CDR2 SYDVKM. The CDR3 covers 15 residues. CDR3 region: CASSPIDRDDSPLHF. The CDR3 bases are TGTGCCAGCAGCCCAATTGACAGGGATGATTCACCCCTCCACTTT.

This rearrangement joins TRBV27 to TRBJ1-5; D is unclear. The germline V and J ends were trimmed by 5 bases and 2 bases, with 7 bases remaining between them. Germline lookup yields CDR1 MNHEY and CDR2 SMNVEV (reference sequence). This CDR3 has 13 residues. CDR3 DNA sequence: TGTGCCAGCAGTCCCGGGGGCAATCAGCCCCAGCATTTT. It encodes CASSPGGNQPQHF.